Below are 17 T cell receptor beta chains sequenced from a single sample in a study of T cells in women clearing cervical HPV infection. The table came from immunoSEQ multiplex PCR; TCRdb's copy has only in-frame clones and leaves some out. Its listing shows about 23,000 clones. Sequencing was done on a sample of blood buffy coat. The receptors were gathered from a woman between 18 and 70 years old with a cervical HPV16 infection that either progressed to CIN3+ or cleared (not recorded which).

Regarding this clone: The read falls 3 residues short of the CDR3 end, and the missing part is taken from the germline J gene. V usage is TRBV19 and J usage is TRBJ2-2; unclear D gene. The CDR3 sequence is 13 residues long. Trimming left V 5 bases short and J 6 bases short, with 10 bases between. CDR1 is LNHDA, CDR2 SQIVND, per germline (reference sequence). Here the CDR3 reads CASSVRRSGELFF. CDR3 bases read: TGTGCCAGTAGTGTCCGCCGGTCCGGGGAG. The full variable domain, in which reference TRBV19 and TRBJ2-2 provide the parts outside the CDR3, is DGGITQSPKYLFRKEGQNVTLSCEQNLNHDAMYWYRQDPGQGLRLIYYSQIVNDFQKGDIAEGYSVSREKKESFPLTVTSAQKNPTAFYLCASSVRRSGELFFGEGSRLTVL.

Here the CDR3 reads CAWSLGGEQYF. Partial CDR3 DNA: TGTGCCTGGAGTCTGGGGGGCGAG. The chain employs TRBV30 and TRBJ2-7; tentatively, D is TRBD2 (6 bases). With the read ending 3 residues before the CDR3 end, the germline J gene is used to fill in that end. The V end lost 2 bases, the J end lost 6 bases, and 8 bases lay between the germline ends. This CDR3 comprises 11 residues. CDR1 is GTSNPN and CDR2 is SVGIG in the germline V gene (reference sequence).

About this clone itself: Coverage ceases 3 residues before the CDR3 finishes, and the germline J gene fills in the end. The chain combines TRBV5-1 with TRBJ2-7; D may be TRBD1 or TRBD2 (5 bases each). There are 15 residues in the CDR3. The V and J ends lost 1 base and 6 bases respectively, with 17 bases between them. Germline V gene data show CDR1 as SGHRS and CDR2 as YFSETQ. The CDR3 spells CASSLQGALISEQYF. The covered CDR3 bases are TGCGCCAGCAGCTTGCAGGGAGCCCTGATCAGCGAG.

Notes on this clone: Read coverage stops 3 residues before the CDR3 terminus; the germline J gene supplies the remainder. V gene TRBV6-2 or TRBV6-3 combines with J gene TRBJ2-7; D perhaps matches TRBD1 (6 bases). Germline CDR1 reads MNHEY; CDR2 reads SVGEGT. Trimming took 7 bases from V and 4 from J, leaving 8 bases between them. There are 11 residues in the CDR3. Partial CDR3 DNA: TGTGCCAGCAACCAGGGGTACGAG. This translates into CASNQGYE. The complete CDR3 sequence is CASNQGYEQYF.

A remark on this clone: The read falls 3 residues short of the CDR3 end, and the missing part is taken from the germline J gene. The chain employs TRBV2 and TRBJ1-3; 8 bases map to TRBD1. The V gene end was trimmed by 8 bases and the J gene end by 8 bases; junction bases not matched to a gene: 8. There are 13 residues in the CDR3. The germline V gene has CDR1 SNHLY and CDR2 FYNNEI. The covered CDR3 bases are TGTGCCAGCGGGAAAGACAGGGGTGACACC. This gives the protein CASGKDRGDT. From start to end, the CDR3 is CASGKDRGDTIYF.

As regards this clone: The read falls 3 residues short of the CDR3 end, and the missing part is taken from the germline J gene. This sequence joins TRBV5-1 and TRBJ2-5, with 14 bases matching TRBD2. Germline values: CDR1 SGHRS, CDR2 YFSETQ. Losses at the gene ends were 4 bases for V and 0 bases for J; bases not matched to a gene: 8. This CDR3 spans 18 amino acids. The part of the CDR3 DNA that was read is TGCGCCAGCAGCGGCGGGACTAGCGGGGGCCTGTACCAAGAGACC. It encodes CASSGGTSGGLYQET. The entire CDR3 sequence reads CASSGGTSGGLYQETQYF. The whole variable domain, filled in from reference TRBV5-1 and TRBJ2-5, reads KAGVTQTPRYLIKTRGQQVTLSCSPISGHRSVSWYQQTPGQGLQFLFEYFSETQRNKGNFPGRFSGRQFSNSRSEMNVSTLELGDSALYLCASSGGTSGGLYQETQYFGPGTRLLVL.

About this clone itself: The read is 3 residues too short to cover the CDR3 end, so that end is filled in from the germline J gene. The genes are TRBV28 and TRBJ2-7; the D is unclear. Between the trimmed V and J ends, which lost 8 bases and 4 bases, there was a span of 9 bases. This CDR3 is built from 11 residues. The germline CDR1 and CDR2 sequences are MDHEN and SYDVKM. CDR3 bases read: TGTGCCAGCGTCGGGTGGTACGAG. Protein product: CASVGWYE. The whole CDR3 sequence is CASVGWYEQYF.

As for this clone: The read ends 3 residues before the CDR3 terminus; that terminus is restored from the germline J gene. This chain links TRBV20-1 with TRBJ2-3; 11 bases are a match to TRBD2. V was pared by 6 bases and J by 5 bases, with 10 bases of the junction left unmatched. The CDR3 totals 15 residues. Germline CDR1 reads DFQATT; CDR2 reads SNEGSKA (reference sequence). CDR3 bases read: TGCAGTGCCGATCGACTAGCGGGATTTGAAGATACG. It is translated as CSADRLAGFEDT. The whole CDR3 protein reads CSADRLAGFEDTQYF.

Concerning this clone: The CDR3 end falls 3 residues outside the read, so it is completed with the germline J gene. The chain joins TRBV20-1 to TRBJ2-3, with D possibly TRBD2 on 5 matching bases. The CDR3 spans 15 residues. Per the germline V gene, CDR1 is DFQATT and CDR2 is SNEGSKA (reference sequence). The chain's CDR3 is CSARDLGTSVGTQYF. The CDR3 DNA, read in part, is TGCAGTGCTAGAGACCTTGGCACTAGTGTGGGGACG.

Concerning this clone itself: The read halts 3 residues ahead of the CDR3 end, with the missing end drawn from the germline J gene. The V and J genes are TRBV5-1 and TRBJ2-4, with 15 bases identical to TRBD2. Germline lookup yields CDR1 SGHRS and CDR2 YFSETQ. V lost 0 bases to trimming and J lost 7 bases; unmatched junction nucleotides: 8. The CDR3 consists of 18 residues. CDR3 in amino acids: CASSLVGTSGRSVNIQYF. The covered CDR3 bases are TGCGCCAGCAGCTTGGTAGGGACTAGCGGGAGGAGCGTGAACATT.

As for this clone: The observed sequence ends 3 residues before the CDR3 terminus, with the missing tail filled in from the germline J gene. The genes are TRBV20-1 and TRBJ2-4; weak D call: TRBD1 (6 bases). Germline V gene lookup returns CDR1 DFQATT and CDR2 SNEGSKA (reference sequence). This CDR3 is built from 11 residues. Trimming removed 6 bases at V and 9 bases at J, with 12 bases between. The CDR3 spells CSATGGGIQYF. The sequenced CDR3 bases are TGCAGTGCGACAGGCGGTGGCATT.

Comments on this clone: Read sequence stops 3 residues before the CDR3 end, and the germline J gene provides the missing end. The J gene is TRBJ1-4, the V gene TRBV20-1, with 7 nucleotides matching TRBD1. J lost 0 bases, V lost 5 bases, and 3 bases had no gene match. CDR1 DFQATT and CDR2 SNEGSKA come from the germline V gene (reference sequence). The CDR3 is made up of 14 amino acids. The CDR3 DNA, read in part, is TGCAGTGCTCGGGACAGAACAACTAATGAAAAA. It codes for CSARDRTTNEK. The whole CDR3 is CSARDRTTNEKLFF.

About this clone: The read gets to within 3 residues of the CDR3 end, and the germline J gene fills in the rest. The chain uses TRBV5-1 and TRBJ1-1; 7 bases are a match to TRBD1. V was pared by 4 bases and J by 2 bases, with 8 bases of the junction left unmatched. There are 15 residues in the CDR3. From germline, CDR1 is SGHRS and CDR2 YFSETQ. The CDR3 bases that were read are TGCGCCAGCAGCCCCCGACAGGGAGATAACACTGAA. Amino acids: CASSPRQGDNTE. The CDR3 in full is CASSPRQGDNTEAFF.

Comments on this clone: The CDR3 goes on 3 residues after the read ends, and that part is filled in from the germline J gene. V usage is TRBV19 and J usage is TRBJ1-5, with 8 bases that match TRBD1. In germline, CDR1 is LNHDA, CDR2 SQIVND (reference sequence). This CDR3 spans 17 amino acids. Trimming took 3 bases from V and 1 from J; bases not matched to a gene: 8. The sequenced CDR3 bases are TGTGCCAGTAGTATCTCCAGGGGGCGATTAAGCAATCAGCCC. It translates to CASSISRGRLSNQP. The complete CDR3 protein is CASSISRGRLSNQPQHF.

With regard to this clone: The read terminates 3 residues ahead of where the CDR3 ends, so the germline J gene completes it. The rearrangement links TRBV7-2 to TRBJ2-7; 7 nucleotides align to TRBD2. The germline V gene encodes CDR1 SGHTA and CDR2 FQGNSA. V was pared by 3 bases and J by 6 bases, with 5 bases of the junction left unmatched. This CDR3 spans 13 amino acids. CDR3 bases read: TGTGCCAGCAGCTTTGCGGGAGTTTCCGAG. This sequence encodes CASSFAGVSE. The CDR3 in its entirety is CASSFAGVSEQYF.

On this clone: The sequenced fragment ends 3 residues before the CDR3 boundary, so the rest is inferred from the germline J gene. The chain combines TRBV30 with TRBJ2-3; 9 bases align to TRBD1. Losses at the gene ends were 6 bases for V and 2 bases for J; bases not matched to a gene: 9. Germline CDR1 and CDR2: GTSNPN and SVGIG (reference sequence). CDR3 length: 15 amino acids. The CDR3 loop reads CACGRGQGITDTQYF. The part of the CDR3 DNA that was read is TGTGCCTGTGGCAGGGGACAGGGAATCACAGATACG.

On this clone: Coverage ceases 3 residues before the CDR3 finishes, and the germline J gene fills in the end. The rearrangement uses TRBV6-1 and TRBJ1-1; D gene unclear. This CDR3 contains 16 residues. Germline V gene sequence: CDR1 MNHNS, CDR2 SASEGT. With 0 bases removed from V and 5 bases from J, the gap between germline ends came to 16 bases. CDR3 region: CASSEASGIKRTEAFF. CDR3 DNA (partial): TGTGCCAGCAGTGAAGCGTCTGGCATTAAGAGAACTGAA.